Here is one T cell receptor (beta chain) with its context. Antigen specificity is unknown. A single base separates this from a much larger clone, so it may be a read error. Other nucleotide sequences in the sample specify the same CDR3. Genomic DNA from each subset was divided evenly over several immunoSEQ plates. TCRdb's copy holds only in-frame clones and misses some; the assay was immunoSEQ multiplex PCR. The sample consists of about 1.1 million clones, 77% of them appearing once. CDR3 length: 13 amino acids. Germline V lookup: CDR1 SGHTA, CDR2 FQGNSA. V dropped 5 bases and J dropped 0 bases, with 7 bases sitting between them. This specimen belongs to a study of shared clonotypes between healthy human individuals. A CD45RA+ naive subset and a CD45RA-negative memory subset were split from CD4+ cells. Study-wide results and limits: In the sorted subsets, rarefaction showed sequencing was incomplete despite large depth. The four-donor shared clonotypes exceeded non-shared clonotypes in generation probability, with non-shared ones scoring lower.

Material: memory CD4+ T cells from PBMCs. Subset reported: CD45RA-negative fraction. The V gene is TRBV7-2, the J gene TRBJ1-1; D is undetermined. This receptor was taken from a man younger than 35 in good health. Some clones in this sample may be carry-over from other donors' samples. The CDR3 is CASSGQLNTEAFF. In nucleotides, the CDR3 is TGTGCCAGCAGCGGCCAGCTGAACACTGAAGCTTTCTTT.